This paragraph reports one TCR beta chain. These data are taken from a study of blood T cell repertoires in COVID-19. In the original workflow: Estimated nucleated cell counts came from reference gene primer amplification. Profiling relied on immunoSEQ multiplex PCR, and the TCRdb table lists in-frame clones only, not all of them. The V and J calls and clone size are taken from that table; D and trimming were inferred from the DNA. This table holds about 120,000 clones, less than 95% found once. Sequenced sample: peripheral blood. This clonotype was sampled from a human donor with active COVID-19. The donor label of this sample is uncertain.

CDR3 protein: CASSEGGHTYEQYF. CDR3 sequence (DNA): TGTGCCAGCAGTGAAGGGGGCCACACCTACGAGCAGTACTTC. V and J are TRBV2 and TRBJ2-7, with D maybe TRBD1 (5 bases). Per the germline V gene, CDR1 is SNHLY and CDR2 is FYNNEI. Trimming removed 1 base at V and 2 bases at J, with 9 bases between. This CDR3 contains 14 residues.